Listed here is a single T cell receptor (beta chain). This record comes from a study of shared clonotypes between healthy human individuals. Naive CD8 cells lacked CD45RO, underwent positive selection for CCR7 and left out terminally differentiated effector memory CD45RA+ cells. Donors comprised only Caucasian adults living in Nashville, Tennessee. The method was immunoSEQ multiplex PCR; TCRdb's version includes in-frame clones alone and lacks a portion of them. The sample includes about 2.2 million clones, approximately 92% of them seen just once. Trimming left V 7 bases short and J 6 bases short, with 8 bases between. Germline V lookup: CDR1 SGDLS, CDR2 YYNGEE. The CDR3 covers 11 residues.

The chain recombines TRBV9 with TRBJ2-1, with D hard to call. The source is a young man in good health. Some clones in this sample may be carry-over from other donors' samples. The sequencing input was naive CD8+ T cells from PBMCs. The CDR3 nucleotides are TGTGCCAGCGCCCCCGTCAATGAGCAGTTCTTC. It encodes CASAPVNEQFF.